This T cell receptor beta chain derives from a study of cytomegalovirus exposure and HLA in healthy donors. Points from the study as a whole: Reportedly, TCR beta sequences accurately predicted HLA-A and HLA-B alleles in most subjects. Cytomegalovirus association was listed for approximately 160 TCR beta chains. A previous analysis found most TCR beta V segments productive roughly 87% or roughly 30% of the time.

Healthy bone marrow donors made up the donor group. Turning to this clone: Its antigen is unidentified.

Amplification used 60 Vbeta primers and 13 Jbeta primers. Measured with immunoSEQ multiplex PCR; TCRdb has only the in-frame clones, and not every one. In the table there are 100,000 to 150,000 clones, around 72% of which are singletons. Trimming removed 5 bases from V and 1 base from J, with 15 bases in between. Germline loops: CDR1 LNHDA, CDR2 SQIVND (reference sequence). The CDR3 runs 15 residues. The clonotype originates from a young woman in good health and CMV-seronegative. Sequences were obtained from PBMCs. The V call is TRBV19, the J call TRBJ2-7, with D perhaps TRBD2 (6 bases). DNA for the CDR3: TGTGCCAGTAGTCCCAGCGGCGGAGGGTCCTACGAGCAGTACTTC. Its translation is CASSPSGGGSYEQYF. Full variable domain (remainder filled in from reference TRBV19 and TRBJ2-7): DGGITQSPKYLFRKEGQNVTLSCEQNLNHDAMYWYRQDPGQGLRLIYYSQIVNDFQKGDIAEGYSVSREKKESFPLTVTSAQKNPTAFYLCASSPSGGGSYEQYFGPGTRLTVT.